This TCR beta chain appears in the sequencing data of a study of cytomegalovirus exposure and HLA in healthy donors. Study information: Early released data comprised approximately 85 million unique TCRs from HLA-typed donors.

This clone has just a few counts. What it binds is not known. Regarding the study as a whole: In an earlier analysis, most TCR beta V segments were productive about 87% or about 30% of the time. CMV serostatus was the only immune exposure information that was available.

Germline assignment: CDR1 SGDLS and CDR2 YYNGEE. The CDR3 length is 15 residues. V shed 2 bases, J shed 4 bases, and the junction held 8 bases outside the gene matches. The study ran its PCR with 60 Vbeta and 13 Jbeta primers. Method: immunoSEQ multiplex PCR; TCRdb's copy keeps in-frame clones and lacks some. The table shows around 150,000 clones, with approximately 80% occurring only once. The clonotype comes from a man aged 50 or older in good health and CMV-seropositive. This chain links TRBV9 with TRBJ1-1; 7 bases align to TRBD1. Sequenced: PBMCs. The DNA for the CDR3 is TGTGCCAGCAGCGTTTCTACAGGGGCGGGCACTGAAGCTTTCTTT. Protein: CASSVSTGAGTEAFF.